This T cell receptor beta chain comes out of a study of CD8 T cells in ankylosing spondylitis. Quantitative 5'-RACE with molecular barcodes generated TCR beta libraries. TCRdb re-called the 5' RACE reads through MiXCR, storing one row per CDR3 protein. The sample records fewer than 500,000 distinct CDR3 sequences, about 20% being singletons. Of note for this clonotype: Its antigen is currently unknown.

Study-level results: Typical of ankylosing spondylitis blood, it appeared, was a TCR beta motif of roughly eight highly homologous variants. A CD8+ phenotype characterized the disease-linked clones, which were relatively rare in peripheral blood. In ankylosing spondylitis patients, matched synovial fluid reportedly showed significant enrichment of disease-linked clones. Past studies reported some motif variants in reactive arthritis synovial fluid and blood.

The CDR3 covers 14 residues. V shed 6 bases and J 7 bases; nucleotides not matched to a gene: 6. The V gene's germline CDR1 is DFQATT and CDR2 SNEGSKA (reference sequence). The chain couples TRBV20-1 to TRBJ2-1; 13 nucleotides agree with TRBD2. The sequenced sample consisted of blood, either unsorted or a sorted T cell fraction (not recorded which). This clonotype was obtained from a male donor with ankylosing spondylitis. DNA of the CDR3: TGCAGTGCCCATCCGGGACTAGCGGGAAATGAGCAGTTCTTC. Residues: CSAHPGLAGNEQFF.